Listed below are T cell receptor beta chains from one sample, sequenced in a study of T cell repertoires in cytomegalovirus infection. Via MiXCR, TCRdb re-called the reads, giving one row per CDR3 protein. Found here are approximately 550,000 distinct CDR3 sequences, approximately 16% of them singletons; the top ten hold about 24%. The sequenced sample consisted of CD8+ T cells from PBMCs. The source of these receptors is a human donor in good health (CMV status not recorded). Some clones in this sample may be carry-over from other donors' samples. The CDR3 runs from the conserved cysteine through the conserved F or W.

CASSPTRHETQYF,TRBJ2-5,TRBV7-6
CASSGDRPSYNEQFF,TRBJ2-1,TRBV9
CSVTGNGYTF,TRBJ1-2,TRBV29-1
CASNPGSGSGNTIYF,TRBJ1-3,TRBV12-3/TRBV12-4
CASSVAIAGNYGYTF,TRBJ1-2,TRBV9
CASSVSGTTYEQYF,TRBJ2-7,TRBV7-6
CASSPIAGDTLYGYTF,TRBJ1-2,TRBV18
CASSPWDSGYEQYF,TRBJ2-7,TRBV27
CASSLRQTGNTEAFF,TRBJ1-1,TRBV28
CASSAELGPPGSGNTIYF,TRBJ1-3,TRBV9
CASSLWGGEQYF,TRBJ2-7,TRBV7-2
CASRFVAARSYNSPLHF,TRBJ1-6,TRBV6-1
CASSEKQAIATDTQYF,TRBJ2-3,TRBV6-1
CASSLVGQGIPSDNEQFF,TRBJ2-1,TRBV11-2
CASSPGLNIQYF,TRBJ2-4,TRBV23-1
CASRDRATNEKLFF,TRBJ1-4,TRBV12-3/TRBV12-4
CASSYSTGSSSYNEQFF,TRBJ2-1,TRBV6-6
CSALIQGYNQPQHF,TRBJ1-5,TRBV20-1
CASSVGQGGSPLHF,TRBJ1-6,TRBV28
CASSLNGRDTGELFF,TRBJ2-2,TRBV7-6
CASSLAGQSGNTIYF,TRBJ1-3,TRBV7-9
CASEAGGEAYEQYF,TRBJ2-7,TRBV10-2
CASSTGLFGPSKEAFF,TRBJ1-1,TRBV13
CASSIGLLSSYEQYF,TRBJ2-7,TRBV19
CASGSGTAINYEQYF,TRBJ2-7,TRBV28
CASSLSSGYSNQPQHF,TRBJ1-5,TRBV28
CASSHSRAGGSTDTQYF,TRBJ2-3,TRBV3-1
CASGLSEGTGELFF,TRBJ2-2,TRBV19